Each of the 6 T cell receptor beta chains below was sequenced from the same sample in a study of shared clonotypes between healthy human individuals. The assay was immunoSEQ multiplex PCR, and TCRdb's table has in-frame clones only and misses some. The sample holds 950,000 to 1,100,000 clones, 70% to 80% seen once. The sample consisted of memory CD4+ T cells sorted from blood. As to subset: CD45RA-negative fraction. The receptors were sampled from a man between 18 and 29 years old in good health.

This sequence joins TRBV6-1 and TRBJ1-3; D gene ambiguous. CDR3 length equals 17 residues. Looked up from germline, CDR1 is MNHNS and CDR2 is SASEGT. V was clipped by 0 bases and J by 2 bases, with 14 bases between them. CDR3 DNA sequence: TGTGCCAGCAGTGAAGCGAGGTTGTCAGAGGCTGGAAACACCATATATTTT. It translates to CASSEARLSEAGNTIYF.

This clone showed up just once. The chain couples TRBV5-6 to TRBJ2-5; 8 bases are a match to TRBD2. Unmatched junction bases numbered 15, after V lost 4 bases and J lost 4 bases. This CDR3 comprises 17 residues. CDR1 is SGHDT and CDR2 is YYEEEE in the germline V gene. In DNA form, the CDR3 reads TGTGCCAGCAGCCCTTGGGGGCTTCCGGGAGGGCTAGAGACCCAGTACTTC. It yields the protein CASSPWGLPGGLETQYF.

The rearrangement uses TRBV5-4 and TRBJ1-4; D remains unclear. This CDR3 has 15 residues. The germline gives CDR1 SGHNT, CDR2 YYREEE (reference sequence). V was clipped by 4 bases and J by 0 bases, with 10 bases between them. The CDR3 here is CASSAKAATNEKLFF. CDR3 nucleotides: TGTGCCAGCAGCGCAAAAGCAGCAACTAATGAAAAACTGTTTTTT.

In the case of this clone: This probably arose from a read error, given a far larger clone one base away. Additional DNA sequences in this sample encode the identical CDR3. This rearrangement joins TRBV6-5 to TRBJ1-1; D is ambiguous. This CDR3 has 13 amino acids. Germline loops: CDR1 MNHEY, CDR2 SVGAGI. V dropped 5 bases and J dropped 1 base, with 8 bases sitting between them. CDR3 amino acids: CASSQKGNTEAFF. DNA of the CDR3: TGTGCCAGCAGTCAGAAGGGGAACACTGAAGCTTTCTTT.

This clone was seen once. This chain uses TRBV9 with TRBJ2-5; 7 bases agree with TRBD1. The CDR3 loop spans 16 amino acids. CDR1 and CDR2 (germline): SGDLS, YYNGEE. V trimming: 3 bases; J trimming: 4 bases; junction bases outside the gene matches: 12. The CDR3 DNA follows: TGTGCCAGCAGCGATGAGACAGGGACGGGCCGAGAGACCCAGTACTTC. It specifies CASSDETGTGRETQYF.

This clone was detected only a few times. The chain couples TRBV28 to TRBJ1-2, with D perhaps TRBD1 (5 bases). Germline loops: CDR1 MDHEN, CDR2 SYDVKM. This CDR3 region has 13 residues. The ends were cut back, 7 bases at V and 2 bases at J, with 11 bases in the middle. As DNA, the CDR3 is TGTGCCAGCATTCGGCGGGGGAACTATGGCTACACCTTC. This codes for CASIRRGNYGYTF.